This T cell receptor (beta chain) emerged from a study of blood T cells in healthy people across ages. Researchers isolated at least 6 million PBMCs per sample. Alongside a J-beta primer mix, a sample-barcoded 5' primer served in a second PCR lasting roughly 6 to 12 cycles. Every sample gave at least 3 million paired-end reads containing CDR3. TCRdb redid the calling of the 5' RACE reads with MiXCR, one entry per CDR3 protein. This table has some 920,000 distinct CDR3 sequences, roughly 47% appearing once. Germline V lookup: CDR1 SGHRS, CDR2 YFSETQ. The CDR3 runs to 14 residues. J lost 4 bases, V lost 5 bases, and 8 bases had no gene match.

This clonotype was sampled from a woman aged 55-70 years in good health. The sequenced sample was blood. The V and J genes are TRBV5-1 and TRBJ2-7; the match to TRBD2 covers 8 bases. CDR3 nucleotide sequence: TGCGCCAGCAGGGCGGGAGGAAACTCATACGAGCAGTACTTC. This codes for CASRAGGNSYEQYF.